The rows below give T cell receptor beta chains drawn from one sample of a study of T cell repertoires in aging, cancer and after chemotherapy. From the multiplex PCR reads, TCRdb called clonotypes with MiXCR, one entry per CDR3 protein. The repertoire has just over 3,000 distinct CDR3 sequences, roughly 46% of them found once; the top ten carry around 6%. The material sequenced was blood. The receptor set was obtained from a human donor with a solid tumor. Both conserved end residues are part of each CDR3. The D gene is left open where the match is weak. Part of the rows lack a size; the others show once, few, many or a class for expanded clones.

D gene	clone size	V gene	J gene	CDR3 DNA	CDR3 protein
.	.	TRBV30	TRBJ1-4	TGTGCCTGGAGTCGGCTGTCGGGGTATGGCGAAAAACTGTTTTTT	CAWSRLSGYGEKLFF
TRBD1	.	TRBV5-6	TRBJ2-1	TGTGCCAGCAGCTTGGGGGACAGGCGATTCTCCTACAATGAGCAGTTCTTC	CASSLGDRRFSYNEQFF
TRBD1	.	TRBV28	TRBJ1-2	TGTGCCAGCATTACCCGAGGGGGCGCAGACTATGGCTACACCTTC	CASITRGGADYGYTF
TRBD1	.	TRBV6-1	TRBJ2-3	TGTGCCAGCAGTGAGACAGGGGGCATCGGCACAGATACGCAGTATTTT	CASSETGGIGTDTQYF
.	few	TRBV7-6	TRBJ2-5	TGTGCCAGCGGTCTTCGGGAGCCCTCCTTTCAAGAGACCCAGTACTTC	CASGLREPSFQETQYF
.	.	TRBV10-3	TRBJ1-2	TGTGCCATCCAGGTTGTCAGGGGAAGGGACTATGGCTACACCTTC	CAIQVVRGRDYGYTF
TRBD2	.	TRBV10-3	TRBJ2-3	TGTGCCATCAGTGAGTCAGGCGGGAGGGCCCCAGATACGCAGTATTTT	CAISESGGRAPDTQYF
TRBD1	.	TRBV11-2	TRBJ2-7	TGTGCCAGCAGCTTGGGACAGGGATTCTGGTACGAGCAGTACTTC	CASSLGQGFWYEQYF
.	.	TRBV12-3/TRBV12-4	TRBJ2-3	TGTGCCAGCAGCCGAGACCTAAGAGGAGACACAGATACGCAGTATTTT	CASSRDLRGDTDTQYF
TRBD1	.	TRBV5-4	TRBJ2-1	TGTGCCAGCAGCTCCCGGGAGACAGGGGTCTCGAATGAGCAGTTCTTC	CASSSRETGVSNEQFF
TRBD1	.	TRBV6-2/TRBV6-3	TRBJ1-5	TGTGCCAGCGTGGACAGGAACAATCAGCCCCAGCATTTT	CASVDRNNQPQHF
TRBD1	.	TRBV18	TRBJ2-1	TGTGCCAGCTCACCCGTAGGACAGGGAGGCGATGAGCAGTTCTTC	CASSPVGQGGDEQFF
.	few	TRBV6-2/TRBV6-3	TRBJ2-5	TGTGCCAGCAGTTATCGGCCGCCTAAGCAAGAGACCCAGTACTTC	CASSYRPPKQETQYF
TRBD2	.	TRBV20-1	TRBJ2-2	TGCAGTGCCCCTTGGGGTAGCGGGAGTACCGGGGAGCTGTTTTTT	CSAPWGSGSTGELFF
.	.	TRBV6-1	TRBJ2-3	TGTGCCAGCAGTCCTGGGACCGAGGCAGATACGCAGTATTTT	CASSPGTEADTQYF
TRBD2	.	TRBV4-2	TRBJ2-6	TGTGCCAGCAGCCAAGTAGCGGGAGCTGGGGCCAACGTCCTGACTTTC	CASSQVAGAGANVLTF
TRBD1	.	TRBV7-6	TRBJ1-4	TGTGCCAGCAGCGAGCCGGGACAGGGAGATGAAAAACTGTTTTTT	CASSEPGQGDEKLFF
TRBD2	few	TRBV7-9	TRBJ2-1	TGTGCCAGCAGCTTACCTAGCGGAGAGAAACAGTTCTTC	CASSLPSGEKQFF
.	.	TRBV27	TRBJ2-1	TGTGCCAGCAGAAGATTCAATGAGCAGTTCTTC	CASRRFNEQFF